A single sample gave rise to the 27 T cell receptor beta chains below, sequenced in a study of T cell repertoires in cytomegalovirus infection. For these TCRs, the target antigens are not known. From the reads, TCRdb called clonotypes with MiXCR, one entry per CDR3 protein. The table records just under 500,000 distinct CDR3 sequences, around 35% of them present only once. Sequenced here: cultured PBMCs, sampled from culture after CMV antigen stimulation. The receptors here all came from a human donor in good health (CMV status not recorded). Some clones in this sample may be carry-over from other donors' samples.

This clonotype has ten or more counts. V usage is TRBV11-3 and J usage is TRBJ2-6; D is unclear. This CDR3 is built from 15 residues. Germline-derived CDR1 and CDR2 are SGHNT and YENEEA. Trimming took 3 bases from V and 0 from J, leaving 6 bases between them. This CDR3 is CASSLQPSGANVLTF. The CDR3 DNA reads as TGTGCCAGCAGCTTGCAGCCCTCTGGGGCCAACGTCCTGACTTTC.

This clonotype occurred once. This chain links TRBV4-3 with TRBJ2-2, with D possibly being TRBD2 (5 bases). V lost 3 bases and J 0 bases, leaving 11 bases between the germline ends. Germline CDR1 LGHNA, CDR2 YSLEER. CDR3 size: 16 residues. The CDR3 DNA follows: TGCGCCAGCAGCCACTTTGGACTTTCGAACACCGGGGAGCTGTTTTTT. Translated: CASSHFGLSNTGELFF.

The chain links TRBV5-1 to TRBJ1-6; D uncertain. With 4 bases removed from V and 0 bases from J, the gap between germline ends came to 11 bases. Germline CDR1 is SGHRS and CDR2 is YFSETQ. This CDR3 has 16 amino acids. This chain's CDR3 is CASSQRTSSYNSPLHF. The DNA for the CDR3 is TGCGCCAGCAGCCAAAGAACGAGCTCCTATAATTCACCCCTCCACTTT.

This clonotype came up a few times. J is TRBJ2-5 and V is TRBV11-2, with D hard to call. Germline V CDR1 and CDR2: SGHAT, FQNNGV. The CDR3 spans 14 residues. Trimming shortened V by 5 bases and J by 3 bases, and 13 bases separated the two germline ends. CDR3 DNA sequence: TGTGCCAGCAGCAGTCAGTTAGTGGAAGAGACCCAGTACTTC. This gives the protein CASSSQLVEETQYF. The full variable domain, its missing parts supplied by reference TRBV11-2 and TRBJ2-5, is EAGVAQSPRYKIIEKRQSVAFWCNPISGHATLYWYQQILGQGPKLLIQFQNNGVVDDSQLPKDRFSAERLKGVDSTLKIQPAKLEDSAVYLCASSSQLVEETQYFGPGTRLLVL.

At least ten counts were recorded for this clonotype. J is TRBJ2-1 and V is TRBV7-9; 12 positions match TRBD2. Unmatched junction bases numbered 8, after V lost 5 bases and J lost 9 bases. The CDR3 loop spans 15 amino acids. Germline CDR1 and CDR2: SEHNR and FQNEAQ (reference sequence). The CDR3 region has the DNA TGTGCCAGCAGCGCGCCGGGACTAGCGGGTATTGAGCAGTTCTTC. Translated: CASSAPGLAGIEQFF. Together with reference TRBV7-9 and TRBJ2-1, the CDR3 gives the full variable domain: DTGVSQNPRHKITKRGQNVTFRCDPISEHNRLYWYRQTLGQGPEFLTYFQNEAQLEKSRLLSDRFSAERPKGSFSTLEIQRTEQGDSAMYLCASSAPGLAGIEQFFGPGTRLTVL.

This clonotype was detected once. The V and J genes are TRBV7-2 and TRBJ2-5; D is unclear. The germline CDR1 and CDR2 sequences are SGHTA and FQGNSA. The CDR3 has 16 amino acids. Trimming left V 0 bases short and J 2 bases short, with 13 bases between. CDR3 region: CASSLASRQIQETQYF. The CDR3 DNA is TGTGCCAGCAGCTTAGCGAGTCGGCAGATACAAGAGACCCAGTACTTC.

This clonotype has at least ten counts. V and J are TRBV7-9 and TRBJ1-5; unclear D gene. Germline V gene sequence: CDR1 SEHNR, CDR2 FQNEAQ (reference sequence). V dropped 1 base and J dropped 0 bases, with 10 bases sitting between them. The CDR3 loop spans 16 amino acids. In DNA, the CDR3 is TGTGCCAGCAGCTTAGACACCCCCGGTAGCAATCAGCCCCAGCATTTT. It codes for CASSLDTPGSNQPQHF.

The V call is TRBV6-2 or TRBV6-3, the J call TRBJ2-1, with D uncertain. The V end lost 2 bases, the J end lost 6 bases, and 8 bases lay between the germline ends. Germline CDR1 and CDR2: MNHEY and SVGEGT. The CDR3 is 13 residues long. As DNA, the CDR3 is TGTGCCAGCAGTTACGCCCCAAGCAATGAGCAGTTCTTC. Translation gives CASSYAPSNEQFF.

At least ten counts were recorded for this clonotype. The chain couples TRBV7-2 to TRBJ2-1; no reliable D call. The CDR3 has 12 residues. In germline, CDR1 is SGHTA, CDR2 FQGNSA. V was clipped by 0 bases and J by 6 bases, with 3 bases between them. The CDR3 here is CASSLAINEQFF. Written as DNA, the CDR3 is TGTGCCAGCAGCTTAGCGATCAATGAGCAGTTCTTC.

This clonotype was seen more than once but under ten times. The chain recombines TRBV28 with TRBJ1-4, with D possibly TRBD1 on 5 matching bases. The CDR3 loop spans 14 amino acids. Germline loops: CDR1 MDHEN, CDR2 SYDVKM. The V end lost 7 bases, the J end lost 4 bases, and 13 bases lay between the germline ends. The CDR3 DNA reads TGTGCCAGCATCAGTGGGGCTGGTAATGAAAAACTGTTTTTT. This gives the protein CASISGAGNEKLFF.

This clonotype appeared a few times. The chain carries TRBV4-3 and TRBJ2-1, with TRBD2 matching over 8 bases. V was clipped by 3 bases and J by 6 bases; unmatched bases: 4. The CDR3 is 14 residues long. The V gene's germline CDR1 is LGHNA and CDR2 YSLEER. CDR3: CASSQSTSGNEQFF. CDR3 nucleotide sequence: TGCGCCAGCAGCCAGTCCACTAGCGGCAATGAGCAGTTCTTC.

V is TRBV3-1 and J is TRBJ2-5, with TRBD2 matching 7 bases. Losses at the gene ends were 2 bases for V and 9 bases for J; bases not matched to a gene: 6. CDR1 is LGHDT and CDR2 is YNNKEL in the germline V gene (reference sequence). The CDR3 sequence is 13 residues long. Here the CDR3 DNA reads TGTGCCAGCAGCCAATCGTCCCGGGGGGCCCAGTACTTC. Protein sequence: CASSQSSRGAQYF.

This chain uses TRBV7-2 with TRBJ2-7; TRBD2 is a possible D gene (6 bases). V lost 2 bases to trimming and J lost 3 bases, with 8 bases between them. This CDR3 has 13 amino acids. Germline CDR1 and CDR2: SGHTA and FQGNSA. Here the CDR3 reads CASSLFGGYEQYV. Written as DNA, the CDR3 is TGTGCCAGCAGCTTATTCGGGGGCTACGAGCAGTACGTC.

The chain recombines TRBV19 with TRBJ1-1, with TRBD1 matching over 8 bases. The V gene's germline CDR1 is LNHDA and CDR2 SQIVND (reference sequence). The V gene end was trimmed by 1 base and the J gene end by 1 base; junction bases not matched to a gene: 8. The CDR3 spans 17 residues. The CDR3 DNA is TGTGCCAGTAGTATAGGGGGGCAGGGGGCACGGAACACTGAAGCTTTCTTT. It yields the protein CASSIGGQGARNTEAFF.

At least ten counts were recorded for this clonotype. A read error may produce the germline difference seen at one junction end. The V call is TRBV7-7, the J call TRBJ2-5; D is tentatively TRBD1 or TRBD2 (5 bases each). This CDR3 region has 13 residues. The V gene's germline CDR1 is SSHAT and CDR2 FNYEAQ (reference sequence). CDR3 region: CASSLERGETQYF. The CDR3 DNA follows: TGTGCTAGCAGCTTAGAGAGGGGAGAGACCCAGTACTTC.

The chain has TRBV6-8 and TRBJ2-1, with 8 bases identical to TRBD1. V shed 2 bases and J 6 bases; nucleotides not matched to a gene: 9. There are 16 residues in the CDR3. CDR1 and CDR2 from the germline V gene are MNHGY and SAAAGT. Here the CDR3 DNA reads TGTGCCAGCAGTTACCAAGGACAGGGCTTGGTCAATGAGCAGTTCTTC. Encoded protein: CASSYQGQGLVNEQFF.

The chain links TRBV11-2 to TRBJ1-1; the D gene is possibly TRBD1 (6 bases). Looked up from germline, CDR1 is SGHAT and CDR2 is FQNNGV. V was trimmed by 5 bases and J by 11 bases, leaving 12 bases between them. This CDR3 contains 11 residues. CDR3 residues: CASSEQGYAFF. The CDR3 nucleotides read TGTGCCAGCAGCGAACAGGGTTATGCTTTCTTT.

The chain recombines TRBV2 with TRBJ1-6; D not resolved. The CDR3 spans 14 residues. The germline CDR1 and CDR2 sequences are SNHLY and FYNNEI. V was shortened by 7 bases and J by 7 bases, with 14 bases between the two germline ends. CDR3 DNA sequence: TGTGCCAGCACCGGAGCGGCAGAGAATTCACCCCTCCACTTT. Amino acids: CASTGAAENSPLHF. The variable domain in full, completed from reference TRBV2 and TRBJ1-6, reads EPEVTQTPSHQVTQMGQEVILRCVPISNHLYFYWYRQILGQKVEFLVSFYNNEISEKSEIFDDQFSVERPDGSNFTLKIRSTKLEDSAMYFCASTGAAENSPLHFGNGTRLTVT.

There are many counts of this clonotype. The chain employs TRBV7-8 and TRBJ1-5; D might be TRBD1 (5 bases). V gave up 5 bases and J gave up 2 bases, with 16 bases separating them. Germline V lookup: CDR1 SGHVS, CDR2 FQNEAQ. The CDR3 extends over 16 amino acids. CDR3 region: CASSPIWGSGNQPQHF. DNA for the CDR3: TGTGCCAGCAGCCCGATTTGGGGGTCGGGCAATCAGCCCCAGCATTTT. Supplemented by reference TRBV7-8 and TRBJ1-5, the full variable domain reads GAGVSQSPRYKVAKRGQDVALRCDPISGHVSLFWYQQALGQGPEFLTYFQNEAQLDKSGLPSDRFFAERPEGSVSTLKIQRTQQEDSAVYLCASSPIWGSGNQPQHFGDGTRLSIL.

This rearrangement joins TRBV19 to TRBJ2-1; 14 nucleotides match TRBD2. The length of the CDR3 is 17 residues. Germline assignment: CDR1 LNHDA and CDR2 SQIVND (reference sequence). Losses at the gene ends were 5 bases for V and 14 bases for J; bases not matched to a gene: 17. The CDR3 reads CASSVSIGTSGRGVKFF. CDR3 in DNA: TGTGCCAGTAGTGTGAGCATCGGGACTAGCGGGAGAGGGGTTAAGTTCTTC.

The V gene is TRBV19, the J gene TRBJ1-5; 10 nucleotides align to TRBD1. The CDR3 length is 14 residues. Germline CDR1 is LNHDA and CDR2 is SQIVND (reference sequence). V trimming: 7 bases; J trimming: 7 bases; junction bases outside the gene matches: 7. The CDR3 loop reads CASIPGQGTQPQHF. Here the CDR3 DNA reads TGTGCCAGTATACCGGGACAGGGGACCCAGCCCCAGCATTTT.

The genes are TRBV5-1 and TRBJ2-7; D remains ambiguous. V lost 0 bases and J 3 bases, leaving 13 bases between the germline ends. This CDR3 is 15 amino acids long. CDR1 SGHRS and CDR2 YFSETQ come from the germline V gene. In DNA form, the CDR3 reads TGCGCCAGCAGCTTGGGCGTAAGGGCAAGCTACGAGCAGTACTTC. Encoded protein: CASSLGVRASYEQYF.

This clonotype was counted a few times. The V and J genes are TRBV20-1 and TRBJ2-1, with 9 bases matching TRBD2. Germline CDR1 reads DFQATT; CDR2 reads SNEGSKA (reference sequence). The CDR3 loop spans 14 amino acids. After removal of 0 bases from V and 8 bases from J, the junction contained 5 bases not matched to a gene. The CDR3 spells CSAREAGGEHEQFF. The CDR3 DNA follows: TGCAGTGCTAGAGAGGCGGGAGGGGAGCATGAGCAGTTCTTC.

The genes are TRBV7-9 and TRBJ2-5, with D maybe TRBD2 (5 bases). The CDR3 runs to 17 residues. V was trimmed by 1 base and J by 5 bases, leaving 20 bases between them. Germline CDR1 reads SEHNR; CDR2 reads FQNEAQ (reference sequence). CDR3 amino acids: CASSLEGFGVRRETQYF. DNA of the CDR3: TGTGCCAGCAGCTTAGAAGGTTTCGGTGTTCGGAGGGAGACCCAGTACTTC.

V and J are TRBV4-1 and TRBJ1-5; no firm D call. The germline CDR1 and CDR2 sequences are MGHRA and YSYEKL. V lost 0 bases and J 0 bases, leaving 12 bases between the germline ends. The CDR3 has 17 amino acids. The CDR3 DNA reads TGCGCCAGCAGCCAAGAGGGCAGTCAATATAGCAATCAGCCCCAGCATTTT. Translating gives CASSQEGSQYSNQPQHF.

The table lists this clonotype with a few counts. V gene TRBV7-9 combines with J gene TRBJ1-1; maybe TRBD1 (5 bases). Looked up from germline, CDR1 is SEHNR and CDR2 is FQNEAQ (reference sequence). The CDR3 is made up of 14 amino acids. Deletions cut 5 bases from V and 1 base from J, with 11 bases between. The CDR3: CASSGRTGNTEAFF. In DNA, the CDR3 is TGTGCCAGCAGCGGGCGAACAGGGAACACTGAAGCTTTCTTT.

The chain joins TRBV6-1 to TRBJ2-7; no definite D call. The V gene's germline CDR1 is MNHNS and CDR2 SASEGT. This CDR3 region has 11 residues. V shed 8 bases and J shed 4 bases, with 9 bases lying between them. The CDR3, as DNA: TGTGCCAGCGCAGTCGATTACGAGCAGTACGTC. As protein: CASAVDYEQYV.